One and the same sample provided the 29 T cell receptor beta chains below, sequenced in a study of T cell responses to AZD1222 COVID-19 vaccine. The table came from immunoSEQ multiplex PCR; TCRdb's copy has only in-frame clones and leaves some out. Here the sample spans about 79,000 clones, 70% to 90% being singletons. Sequences were derived from peripheral blood, sampled on day 0 of AZD1222 vaccination. The origin of the receptors is an adult in good health.

This chain uses TRBV4-1 with TRBJ2-5, with D perhaps matching TRBD1 (5 bases). This CDR3 region has 14 residues. From germline, CDR1 is MGHRA and CDR2 YSYEKL. V lost 5 bases, J lost 2 bases, and 12 bases lay in between. CDR3 residues: CASSTSWTQETQYF. CDR3 sequence (DNA): TGCGCCAGCAGCACGAGCTGGACACAAGAGACCCAGTACTTC.

In this sample, this clone turned up once. The CDR3 reads CASSNGGQGHSPLHF. CDR3 nucleotide sequence: TGTGCCAGCAGCAACGGAGGACAGGGGCATTCACCCCTCCACTTT. The rearrangement uses TRBV7-9 and TRBJ1-6; TRBD1 aligns across 9 bases. The V gene end was trimmed by 5 bases and the J gene end by 8 bases; junction bases not matched to a gene: 7. The CDR3 consists of 15 residues. The V gene's germline CDR1 is SEHNR and CDR2 FQNEAQ (reference sequence). Variable domain in full (rest from reference TRBV7-9 and TRBJ1-6): DTGVSQNPRHKITKRGQNVTFRCDPISEHNRLYWYRQTLGQGPEFLTYFQNEAQLEKSRLLSDRFSAERPKGSFSTLEIQRTEQGDSAMYLCASSNGGQGHSPLHFGNGTRLTVT.

J is TRBJ2-2 and V is TRBV5-4, with TRBD2 identical over 8 bases. This CDR3 is built from 15 residues. Germline CDR1 and CDR2: SGHNT and YYREEE (reference sequence). V lost 6 bases and J lost 3; bases outside the gene matches: 7. The CDR3 nucleotides read TGTGCCAGCACCTCAGGAGCGGGAGACACCGGGGAGCTGTTTTTT. Protein sequence: CASTSGAGDTGELFF.

This clone came up once. The chain employs TRBV7-9 and TRBJ2-3; D is undetermined. V shed 5 bases and J shed 4 bases, with 10 bases lying between them. The germline CDR1 and CDR2 sequences are SEHNR and FQNEAQ (reference sequence). The CDR3 loop spans 13 amino acids. CDR3 sequence reads: CASSHRTADTQYF. The CDR3 nucleotides are TGTGCCAGCAGCCATCGAACGGCAGATACGCAGTATTTT.

The gene calls are TRBV6-2 or TRBV6-3 and TRBJ2-6; D perhaps matches TRBD1 (6 bases). V was pared by 4 bases and J by 0 bases, with 13 bases between. Looked up from germline, CDR1 is MNHEY and CDR2 is SVGEGT. The CDR3 extends over 17 amino acids. This CDR3 reads CASSFSGTTSGANVLTF. Here the CDR3 DNA reads TGTGCCAGCAGTTTTTCCGGGACAACCTCTGGGGCCAACGTCCTGACTTTC.

The gene calls are TRBV5-6 and TRBJ2-7; D may be TRBD1 or TRBD2 (5 bases each). Trimming pared 1 base from V and 6 bases from J, leaving 23 bases between. Germline CDR1 is SGHDT and CDR2 is YYEEEE. CDR3 length: 17 amino acids. For the CDR3, the DNA is TGTGCCAGCAGCTTGTATTCCGTCATGAGGGGCAACGGCGAGCAGTACTTC. This codes for CASSLYSVMRGNGEQYF.

CDR3 loop: CASSSVVGTDTQYF. The CDR3 bases are TGTGCCAGCAGTTCCGTAGTAGGCACAGATACGCAGTATTTT. The chain combines TRBV27 with TRBJ2-3; D ambiguous. The germline V gene has CDR1 MNHEY and CDR2 SMNVEV (reference sequence). The CDR3 length is 14 residues. Trimming took 4 bases from V and 1 from J, leaving 9 bases between them.

The chain is built from TRBV6-2 or TRBV6-3 and TRBJ1-5; D remains ambiguous. CDR1 and CDR2 from the germline V gene are MNHEY and SVGEGT. The V end was cut by 4 bases, the J end by 4 bases, with 8 bases between. The CDR3 has 13 residues. The CDR3 reads CASSSKGNQPQHF. The CDR3 nucleotides read TGTGCCAGCAGTTCCAAAGGGAATCAGCCCCAGCATTTT.

The chain recombines TRBV28 with TRBJ1-2; no definite D call. Trimming shortened V by 8 bases and J by 7 bases, and 11 bases separated the two germline ends. Per the germline V gene, CDR1 is MDHEN and CDR2 is SYDVKM. This CDR3 has 11 amino acids. The DNA of the CDR3 is TGTGCCAGCTACTCTCTTCTTGGCTACACCTTC. Amino acid sequence: CASYSLLGYTF.

The chain has TRBV19 and TRBJ1-1, with 12 nucleotides matching TRBD1. The CDR3 sequence is 14 residues long. Germline assignment: CDR1 LNHDA and CDR2 SQIVND (reference sequence). The ends lost 7 bases at V and 11 bases at J; junction bases unmatched: 11. The CDR3: CASTVGQGAISAFF. CDR3 DNA sequence: TGTGCCAGTACCGTGGGACAGGGGGCGATTTCTGCTTTCTTT.

This chain uses TRBV27 with TRBJ1-5; D call uncertain. This CDR3 is 13 amino acids long. The ends were cut back, 4 bases at V and 1 base at J, with 5 bases in the middle. Germline CDR1 reads MNHEY; CDR2 reads SMNVEV (reference sequence). CDR3 amino acids: CASSWASNQPQHF. The CDR3 nucleotides are TGTGCCAGCAGTTGGGCGAGCAATCAGCCCCAGCATTTT.

V gene TRBV18 combines with J gene TRBJ2-7; a possible D gene is TRBD1 (6 bases). The CDR3 is made up of 13 amino acids. Germline V gene data show CDR1 as KGHSH and CDR2 as LQKENI. V gave up 3 bases and J gave up 6 bases, with 12 bases separating them. CDR3 protein: CASSPIEGGEQYF. The CDR3 coding sequence is TGTGCCAGCTCACCCATCGAAGGGGGCGAGCAGTACTTC.

The V call is TRBV18, the J call TRBJ2-7; TRBD1 aligns across 8 bases. Trimming cost V 3 bases and J 3 bases; bases outside gene matches: 7. Germline CDR1 reads KGHSH; CDR2 reads LQKENI. The CDR3 totals 15 residues. CDR3 coding DNA: TGTGCCAGCTCACCGACTCGCGGGACAGGCTACGAGCAGTACTTC. Residues: CASSPTRGTGYEQYF.

A few counts support this clone. This chain links TRBV29-1 with TRBJ2-1; D is unclear. Germline CDR1 and CDR2: SQVTM and ANQGSEA. The CDR3 has 15 amino acids. V lost 1 base and J 2 bases, leaving 12 bases between the germline ends. The CDR3 nucleotides are TGCAGCGTTGAAGCCAGAGAGGTAGCCTACAATGAGCAGTTCTTC. This codes for CSVEAREVAYNEQFF.

The chain recombines TRBV9 with TRBJ2-1, with 8 bases aligning to TRBD2. The V and J ends lost 4 bases and 4 bases, in that order; junction bases with no gene match: 7. Germline CDR1 reads SGDLS; CDR2 reads YYNGEE. The CDR3 totals 15 residues. CDR3 in amino acids: CASSQVTSEYNEQFF. DNA for the CDR3: TGTGCCAGCAGCCAAGTGACTAGCGAATACAATGAGCAGTTCTTC.

The rearrangement uses TRBV11-2 and TRBJ2-1; no reliable D call. The CDR3 has 12 amino acids. Germline V CDR1 and CDR2: SGHAT, FQNNGV. The V and J ends lost 1 base and 5 bases respectively, with 3 bases between them. CDR3 sequence reads: CASSLANNEQFF. CDR3 sequence (DNA): TGTGCCAGCAGCTTAGCAAACAATGAGCAGTTCTTC.

The chain uses TRBV5-1 and TRBJ1-4; D call uncertain. The CDR3 is 13 amino acids. CDR1 is SGHRS, CDR2 YFSETQ, per germline. The ends were cut back, 0 bases at V and 5 bases at J, with 5 bases in the middle. This CDR3 reads CASSLGQNEKLFF. The CDR3 DNA reads as TGCGCCAGCAGCTTGGGACAAAATGAAAAACTGTTTTTT.

This chain links TRBV7-8 with TRBJ2-5; possible D gene TRBD1, 7 bases. CDR3 length equals 16 residues. V was cut by 2 bases and J by 4 bases, with 17 bases left in between. Germline loops: CDR1 SGHVS, CDR2 FQNEAQ. CDR3 residues: CASSLNRGGGGETQYF. The DNA for the CDR3 is TGTGCCAGCAGCTTAAACAGGGGAGGAGGAGGAGAGACCCAGTACTTC. Filled out from reference TRBV7-8 and TRBJ2-5, the complete variable domain reads GAGVSQSPRYKVAKRGQDVALRCDPISGHVSLFWYQQALGQGPEFLTYFQNEAQLDKSGLPSDRFFAERPEGSVSTLKIQRTQQEDSAVYLCASSLNRGGGGETQYFGPGTRLLVL.

The rearrangement joins TRBV21-1 to TRBJ1-4; no check of the table's D call, TRBD1, against the DNA was made. TRBV21-1 counts as a pseudogene. The CDR3 is made up of 14 amino acids. The CDR3 is CASPPRGTEGKLFF. CDR3 in DNA: TGTGCCAGCCCTCCTCGGGGGACAGAGGGGAAACTGTTTTTT.

DNA for the CDR3: TGTGCCAGCAGCTTAGGGAACACCGGGGAGCTGTTTTTT. This translates into CASSLGNTGELFF. The chain couples TRBV7-8 to TRBJ2-2; no definite D call. The V gene's germline CDR1 is SGHVS and CDR2 FQNEAQ. This CDR3 spans 13 amino acids. Trimming shortened V by 1 base and J by 1 base, and 1 base separated the two germline ends.

J is TRBJ2-7 and V is TRBV2; TRBD1 aligns across 7 bases. This CDR3 has 14 amino acids. V lost 4 bases and J lost 4; bases outside the gene matches: 7. Germline assignment: CDR1 SNHLY and CDR2 FYNNEI. The CDR3 region has the DNA TGTGCCAGCAGTGGATTACAGGGGCGATACGAGCAGTACTTC. Residues: CASSGLQGRYEQYF.

The chain carries TRBV30 and TRBJ1-1; tentative D call: TRBD1 (5 bases). The CDR3 runs 14 residues. The germline V gene encodes CDR1 GTSNPN and CDR2 SVGIG (reference sequence). Trimming stripped 0 bases from V and 10 bases from J, with 18 bases between. CDR3 in amino acids: CAWSVLGGGRGAFF. The CDR3 nucleotides are TGTGCCTGGAGTGTACTGGGTGGGGGACGGGGAGCTTTCTTT. Together with reference TRBV30 and TRBJ1-1, the CDR3 gives the full variable domain: SQTIHQWPATLVQPVGSPLSLECTVEGTSNPNLYWYRQAAGRGLQLLFYSVGIGQISSEVPQNLSASRPQDRQFILSSKKLLLSDSGFYLCAWSVLGGGRGAFFGQGTRLTVV.

The genes are TRBV5-1 and TRBJ1-3, with 9 bases matching TRBD1. The germline V gene has CDR1 SGHRS and CDR2 YFSETQ. With V trimmed by 2 bases and J by 0 bases, 9 bases remained unmatched. The CDR3 sequence is 18 residues long. The CDR3 bases are TGCGCCAGCAGCTTCCGGGACAGGGTACAAGTCTCTGGAAACACCATATATTTT. It is translated as CASSFRDRVQVSGNTIYF. The variable domain in full, completed from reference TRBV5-1 and TRBJ1-3, reads KAGVTQTPRYLIKTRGQQVTLSCSPISGHRSVSWYQQTPGQGLQFLFEYFSETQRNKGNFPGRFSGRQFSNSRSEMNVSTLELGDSALYLCASSFRDRVQVSGNTIYFGEGSWLTVV.

This chain links TRBV19 with TRBJ2-2, with no clear D. The CDR3 spans 12 residues. The germline V gene has CDR1 LNHDA and CDR2 SQIVND (reference sequence). V shed 6 bases and J shed 6 bases, with 8 bases lying between them. The CDR3 reads CASRGVSGELFF. The DNA for the CDR3 is TGTGCCAGTAGAGGCGTCTCCGGGGAGCTGTTTTTT.

The table lists this clone with a count of one. The genes are TRBV30 and TRBJ1-5; D unresolved. Germline V CDR1 and CDR2: GTSNPN, SVGIG (reference sequence). Trimming left V 0 bases short and J 0 bases short, with 3 bases between. There are 13 residues in the CDR3. CDR3 amino acids: CAWSVDSNQPQHF. The DNA of the CDR3 is TGTGCCTGGAGTGTAGATAGCAATCAGCCCCAGCATTTT.

This CDR3 is CATRRGYGYTF. CDR3 nucleotide sequence: TGTGCCACCCGGCGGGGGTATGGCTACACCTTC. The chain recombines TRBV28 with TRBJ1-2, with a possible D match to TRBD1 (5 bases). Trimming left V 10 bases short and J 5 bases short, with 11 bases between. This CDR3 spans 11 amino acids. Germline CDR1 reads MDHEN; CDR2 reads SYDVKM.

The gene calls are TRBV18 and TRBJ2-3; D is unclear. Looked up from germline, CDR1 is KGHSH and CDR2 is LQKENI. The V end lost 6 bases, the J end lost 4 bases, and 14 bases lay between the germline ends. The CDR3 length is 14 residues. CDR3 nucleotide sequence: TGTGCCAGCTCGGGATCAGTTGGCGCAGATACGCAGTATTTT. As protein: CASSGSVGADTQYF.

V is TRBV29-1 and J is TRBJ1-1; D is unclear. Trimming shortened V by 0 bases and J by 5 bases, and 16 bases separated the two germline ends. Germline values: CDR1 SQVTM, CDR2 ANQGSEA. This CDR3 spans 15 amino acids. The CDR3 sequence is CSVEDLRPSDTEAFF. CDR3 DNA sequence: TGCAGCGTTGAAGACCTGCGGCCCTCGGATACTGAAGCTTTCTTT.

The V and J genes are TRBV5-1 and TRBJ1-2; 8 bases match TRBD1. V dropped 4 bases and J dropped 8; count of bases not matched to a gene: 7. The CDR3 contains 13 residues. CDR1 SGHRS and CDR2 YFSETQ come from the germline V gene. CDR3 DNA: TGCGCCAGCAGCCCCCCGGACAGGGACGGCTACACCTTC. This encodes CASSPPDRDGYTF.